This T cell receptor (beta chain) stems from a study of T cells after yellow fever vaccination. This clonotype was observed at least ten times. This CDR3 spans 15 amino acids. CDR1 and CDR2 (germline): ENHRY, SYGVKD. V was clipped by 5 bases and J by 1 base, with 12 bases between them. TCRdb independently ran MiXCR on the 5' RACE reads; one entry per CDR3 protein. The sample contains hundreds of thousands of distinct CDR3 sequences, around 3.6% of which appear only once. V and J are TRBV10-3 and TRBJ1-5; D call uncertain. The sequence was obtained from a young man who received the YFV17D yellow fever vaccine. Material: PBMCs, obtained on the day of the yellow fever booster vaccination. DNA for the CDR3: TGTGCCATCAGTCCCTTTGGGGAGAGCAATCAGCCCCAGCATTTT. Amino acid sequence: CAISPFGESNQPQHF.